These T cell receptor beta chains were read from a single sample in a study of T cell responses to AZD1222 COVID-19 vaccine. Method: immunoSEQ multiplex PCR; TCRdb's copy keeps in-frame clones and lacks some. The sample has roughly 100,000 clones, roughly 88% seen once. Sequenced here: peripheral blood, sampled on day 0 of AZD1222 vaccination. The receptors derive from an adult in good health. Each CDR3 is given without its conserved first and last residue.

>TRBJ2-7|TRBV6-5
ASSTKDYEQY
>TRBJ2-3|TRBV9
ASSVGGTGTDTQY
>TRBJ1-1|TRBV11-2
ASSLVGGRTEAF
>TRBJ2-7|TRBV10-1
ASSRTGAHEQY
>TRBJ1-5|TRBV7-8
ASSLMSYSNQPQH
>TRBJ2-2|TRBV2
ASSEGLAALTGELF
>TRBJ1-1|TRBV6-5
ASSLRQGAEGAF
>TRBJ2-1|TRBV12-3/TRBV12-4
ASSPLGPKQF
>TRBJ2-1|TRBV18
ASSPRGQGGNEQF
>TRBJ1-6|TRBV19
ASSPTPGQGKSPLH
>TRBJ1-1|TRBV5-1
ASSAGPGNTEAF
>TRBJ2-7|TRBV6-5
ASSYSIPQRGYEQY
>TRBJ1-2|TRBV21-1
ASSKGGNTGLYGYT
>TRBJ2-7|TRBV6-5
ASSSPGLSYEQY
>TRBJ1-1|TRBV19
ASSIEGLEAF
>TRBJ2-5|TRBV7-3
ASSWGLALQETQY
>TRBJ1-1|TRBV6-5
ASRETGGNTEAF
>TRBJ1-1|TRBV24-1
ATSDAERTEAF
>TRBJ2-1|TRBV6-5
ASSYEAGGSYEQF
>TRBJ2-2|TRBV12-3/TRBV12-4
ASSLRGTGELF
>TRBJ2-5|TRBV27
ASSFREGLETQY
>TRBJ1-5|TRBV6-1
ASSEAASLGTFVQPQH
>TRBJ1-5|TRBV7-6
ASSLGRRIRNQPQH
>TRBJ2-2|TRBV6-5
ASVTGTGWAGELF
>TRBJ2-5|TRBV5-1
ASSDPGLAMETQY
>TRBJ2-2|TRBV5-1
ASGQGGTGELF
>TRBJ1-6|TRBV7-9
ASSSWGSSPLH
>TRBJ2-7|TRBV6-5
ASADGTGWD
>TRBJ2-3|TRBV7-3
ASSLGPGEGTDTQY
>TRBJ2-7|TRBV6-6
ASSAALGPSYEQY
>TRBJ2-7|TRBV5-8
ASSLFVGGDRGYEQY
>TRBJ2-1|TRBV5-1
ASALLPGGYNEQF